This T cell receptor beta chain is drawn from a study of neurological immune-mediated disorders. Study results and caveats: No sharing of CDR3 amino acid sequences was observed among expanded clones across subjects, suggesting private repertoires in all groups.

Many counts were recorded for this clonotype. What it binds is not known. Time point defined: longitudinal time-point 1 (baseline). PBMCs numbering 2 million and stored at -80 C yielded the unsorted libraries. Germline loops: CDR1 LGHDT, CDR2 YNNKEL (reference sequence). The length of the CDR3 is 12 residues. V was pared by 4 bases and J by 10 bases, with 11 bases between. By 5'RACE with 10-nucleotide random UMIs, the cDNA was made. Each CDR3 protein is one row after TCRdb ran MiXCR on the 5' RACE reads. The table has tens of thousands of distinct CDR3 sequences, more than 8% seen once. The chain combines TRBV3-1 with TRBJ2-1; D possibly matches TRBD1 or TRBD2 (5 bases each). Sequencing input: PBMCs. The TCR originated in a middle-aged woman in good health. As DNA, the CDR3 is TGTGCCAGCAGCCTCTACGAGGGGGAGCAGTTCTTC. Protein product: CASSLYEGEQFF.